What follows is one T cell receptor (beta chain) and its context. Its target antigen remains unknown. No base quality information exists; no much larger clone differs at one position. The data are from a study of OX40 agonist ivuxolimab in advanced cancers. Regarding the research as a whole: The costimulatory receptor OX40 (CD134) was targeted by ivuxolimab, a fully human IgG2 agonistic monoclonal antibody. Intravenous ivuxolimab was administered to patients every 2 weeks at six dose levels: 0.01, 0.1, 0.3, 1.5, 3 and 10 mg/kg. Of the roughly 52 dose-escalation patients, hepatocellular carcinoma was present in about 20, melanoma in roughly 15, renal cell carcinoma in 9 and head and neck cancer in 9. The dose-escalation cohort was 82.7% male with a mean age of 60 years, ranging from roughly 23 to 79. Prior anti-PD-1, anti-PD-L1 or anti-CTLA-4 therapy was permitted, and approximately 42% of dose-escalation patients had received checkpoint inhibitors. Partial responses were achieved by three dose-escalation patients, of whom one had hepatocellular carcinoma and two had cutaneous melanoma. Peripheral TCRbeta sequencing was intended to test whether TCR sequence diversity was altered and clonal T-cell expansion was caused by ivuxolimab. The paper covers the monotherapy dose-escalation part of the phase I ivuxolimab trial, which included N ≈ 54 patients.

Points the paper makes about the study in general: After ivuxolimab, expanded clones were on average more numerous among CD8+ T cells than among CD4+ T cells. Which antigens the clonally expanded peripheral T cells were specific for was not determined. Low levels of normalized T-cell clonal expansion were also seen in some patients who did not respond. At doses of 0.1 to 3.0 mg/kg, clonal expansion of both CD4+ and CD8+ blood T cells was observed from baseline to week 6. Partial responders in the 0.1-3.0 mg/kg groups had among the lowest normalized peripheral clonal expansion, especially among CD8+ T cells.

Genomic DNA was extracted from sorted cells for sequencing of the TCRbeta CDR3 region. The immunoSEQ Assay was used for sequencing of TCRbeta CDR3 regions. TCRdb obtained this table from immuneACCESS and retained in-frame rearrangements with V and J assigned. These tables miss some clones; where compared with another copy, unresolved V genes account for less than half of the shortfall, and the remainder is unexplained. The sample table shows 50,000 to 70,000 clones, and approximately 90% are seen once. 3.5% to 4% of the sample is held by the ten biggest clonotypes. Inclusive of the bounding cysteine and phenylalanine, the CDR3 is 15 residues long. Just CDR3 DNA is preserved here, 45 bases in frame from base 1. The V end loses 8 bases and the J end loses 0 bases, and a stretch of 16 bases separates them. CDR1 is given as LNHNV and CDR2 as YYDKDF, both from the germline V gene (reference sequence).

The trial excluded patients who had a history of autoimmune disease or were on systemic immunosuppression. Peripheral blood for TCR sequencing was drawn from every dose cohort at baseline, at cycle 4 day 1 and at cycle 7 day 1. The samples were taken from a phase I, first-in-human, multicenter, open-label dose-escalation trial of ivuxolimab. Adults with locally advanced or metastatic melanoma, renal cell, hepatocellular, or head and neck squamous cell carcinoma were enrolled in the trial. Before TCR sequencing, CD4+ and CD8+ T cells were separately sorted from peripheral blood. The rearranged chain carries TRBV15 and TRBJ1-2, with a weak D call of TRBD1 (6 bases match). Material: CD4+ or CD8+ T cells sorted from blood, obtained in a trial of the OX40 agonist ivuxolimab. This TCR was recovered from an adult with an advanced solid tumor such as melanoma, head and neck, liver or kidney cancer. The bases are TGTGCCACCTCCCCGACAGGAGAAGCTAACTATGGCTACACCTTC. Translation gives CATSPTGEANYGYTF.